This TCR beta chain was identified in a study of T cell responses to AZD1222 COVID-19 vaccine. Comments on this clone: Its target is not known.

The table came from immunoSEQ multiplex PCR; TCRdb's copy has only in-frame clones and leaves some out. The sample records roughly 86,000 clones, around 84% being singletons. Findings of the study overall: Clonal diversity was possibly underestimated; the donors were predominantly white British and more often female. Spike was spanned by vaccine-associated CD4 TCRs, which were dominant at 160-218 and 743-854. Sampled repertoires all dated from after the peak T cell response.

V lost 8 bases to trimming and J lost 0 bases, with 17 bases between them. The germline CDR1 and CDR2 sequences are MNHEY and SMNVEV (reference sequence). The CDR3 length is 17 residues. This chain connects TRBV27 to TRBJ1-6; tentatively, D is TRBD1 (6 bases). This specimen was peripheral blood, taken 28 days after the second AZD1222 dose. This TCR was recovered from an adult who received the AZD1222 COVID-19 vaccine. For the CDR3, the DNA is TGTGCCAGCGGGGGCAGCCTTCCGAGCTCCTATAATTCACCCCTCCACTTT. Translating gives CASGGSLPSSYNSPLHF.